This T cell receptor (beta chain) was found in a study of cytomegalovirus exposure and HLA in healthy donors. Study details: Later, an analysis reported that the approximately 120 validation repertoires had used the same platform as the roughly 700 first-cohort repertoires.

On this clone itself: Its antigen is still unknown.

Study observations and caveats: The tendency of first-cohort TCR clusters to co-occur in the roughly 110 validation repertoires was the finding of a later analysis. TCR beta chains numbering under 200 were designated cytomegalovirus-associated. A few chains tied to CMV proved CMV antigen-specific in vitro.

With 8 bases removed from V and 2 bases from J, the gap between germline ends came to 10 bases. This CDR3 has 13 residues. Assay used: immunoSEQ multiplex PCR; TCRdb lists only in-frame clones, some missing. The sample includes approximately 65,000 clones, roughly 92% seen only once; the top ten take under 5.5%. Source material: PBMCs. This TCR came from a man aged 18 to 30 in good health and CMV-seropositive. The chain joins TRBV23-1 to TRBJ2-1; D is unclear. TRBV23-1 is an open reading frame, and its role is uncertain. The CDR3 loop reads CASVRYPYNEQFF. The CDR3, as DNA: TGCGCCAGCGTCCGCTACCCCTACAATGAGCAGTTCTTC.